The 31 T cell receptor beta chains listed next were all sequenced from one sample in a study of T cell responses to AZD1222 COVID-19 vaccine. The repertoire was sequenced with immunoSEQ multiplex PCR; TCRdb's copy has only in-frame clones and lacks some. The sample carries some 150,000 clones, about 90% recorded once. Sequenced material: peripheral blood, taken on day 0 of AZD1222 vaccination. These receptors originate from an adult in good health.

V gene TRBV27 combines with J gene TRBJ1-5; D is unresolved. From germline, CDR1 is MNHEY and CDR2 SMNVEV (reference sequence). The CDR3 length is 13 residues. With 2 bases removed from V and 1 base from J, the gap between germline ends came to 3 bases. This CDR3 is CASSLVSNQPQHF. The DNA for the CDR3 is TGTGCCAGCAGTTTAGTAAGCAATCAGCCCCAGCATTTT.

The chain combines TRBV2 with TRBJ2-3; a weak D match, TRBD1 (6 bases). Germline V gives CDR1 SNHLY, CDR2 FYNNEI. CDR3 length: 13 residues. The V gene lost 8 bases and the J gene lost 2 bases, with 11 bases spanning the gap. DNA for the CDR3: TGTGCCAGCGGACAGTACACCACAGATACGCAGTATTTT. Translating gives CASGQYTTDTQYF.

This chain uses TRBV7-8 with TRBJ1-2, with a possible D match to TRBD1 (6 bases). V gave up 5 bases and J gave up 6 bases, with 13 bases separating them. The CDR3 runs to 13 residues. Germline assignment: CDR1 SGHVS and CDR2 FQNEAQ. Here the CDR3 reads CASSRYRVDGYTF. CDR3 bases: TGTGCCAGCAGCCGCTACAGGGTCGATGGCTACACCTTC.

This clone appeared once. V and J are TRBV6-5 and TRBJ1-1; 8 bases fit TRBD1. The V and J ends lost 10 bases and 5 bases, in that order; junction bases with no gene match: 12. In germline, CDR1 is MNHEY, CDR2 SVGAGI. This CDR3 has 14 residues. CDR3 DNA: TGTGCCACCATGCCAACAGGGGGATGGACTGAAGCTTTCTTT. The encoded protein is CATMPTGGWTEAFF.

The CDR3 sequence is CASSATGGYGYTF. CDR3 sequence (DNA): TGTGCCAGCAGCGCAACGGGCGGTTATGGCTACACCTTC. The V gene is TRBV9, the J gene TRBJ1-2; no clear D. V lost 3 bases and J lost 5, with 11 bases in between. This CDR3 region has 13 residues. Germline V gene lookup returns CDR1 SGDLS and CDR2 YYNGEE.

The V gene is TRBV2, the J gene TRBJ2-1; D is unclear. From germline, CDR1 is SNHLY and CDR2 FYNNEI. The CDR3 runs to 15 residues. Trimming stripped 1 base from V and 0 bases from J, with 7 bases between. The DNA of the CDR3 is TGTGCCAGCAGTGAAGATGGTCTCTCCTACAATGAGCAGTTCTTC. Amino acid sequence: CASSEDGLSYNEQFF. Supplemented by reference TRBV2 and TRBJ2-1, the full variable domain reads EPEVTQTPSHQVTQMGQEVILRCVPISNHLYFYWYRQILGQKVEFLVSFYNNEISEKSEIFDDQFSVERPDGSNFTLKIRSTKLEDSAMYFCASSEDGLSYNEQFFGPGTRLTVL.

This chain joins TRBV4-1 and TRBJ2-1; 9 nucleotides align to TRBD2. This CDR3 has 16 amino acids. CDR1 MGHRA and CDR2 YSYEKL come from the germline V gene. Losses at the gene ends were 1 base for V and 12 bases for J; bases not matched to a gene: 13. As DNA, the CDR3 is TGCGCCAGCAGCCAAGCAATGACTAGCGGTGCGCGCGGGCAGTTCTTC. Protein product: CASSQAMTSGARGQFF.

This sequence joins TRBV5-1 and TRBJ1-6, with TRBD1 matching over 11 bases. CDR1 SGHRS and CDR2 YFSETQ come from the germline V gene. The ends lost 4 bases at V and 10 bases at J; junction bases unmatched: 10. The CDR3 has 16 residues. CDR3 in DNA: TGCGCCAGCAGCCCCGCTGGACAGGGGGCTCGGTCACCCCTCCACTTT. Residues: CASSPAGQGARSPLHF.

The V gene is TRBV4-3, the J gene TRBJ1-3; D not certain. CDR3 length: 17 amino acids. Trimming pared 0 bases from V and 2 bases from J, leaving 14 bases between. Germline CDR1 reads LGHNA; CDR2 reads YSLEER. CDR3 sequence reads: CASSQEGRQKAGNTIYF. For the CDR3, the DNA is TGCGCCAGCAGCCAAGAAGGGCGCCAGAAAGCTGGAAACACCATATATTTT.

The chain recombines TRBV5-5 with TRBJ1-5, with D hard to call. This CDR3 contains 15 residues. V was clipped by 0 bases and J by 3 bases, with 10 bases between them. Germline CDR1 and CDR2: SGHKS and YYEKEE (reference sequence). The CDR3 reads CASSLAGRFNQPQHF. The CDR3 nucleotides read TGTGCCAGCAGCTTGGCAGGCCGCTTCAATCAGCCCCAGCATTTT.

V gene TRBV2 combines with J gene TRBJ1-2; possibly TRBD1 for D (5 bases). In germline, CDR1 is SNHLY, CDR2 FYNNEI. This CDR3 has 13 residues. The germline V and J ends were trimmed by 4 bases and 3 bases, with 9 bases remaining between them. The CDR3 region is CASSVRGDYGYTF. In DNA form, the CDR3 reads TGTGCCAGCAGTGTCCGGGGCGACTATGGCTACACCTTC.

V usage is TRBV5-1 and J usage is TRBJ2-7; tentatively, D is TRBD1 or TRBD2 (5 bases each). V lost 3 bases and J 0 bases, leaving 13 bases between the germline ends. Per germline, CDR1 SGHRS and CDR2 YFSETQ. The length of the CDR3 is 15 residues. Here the CDR3 DNA reads TGCGCCAGCAGCTCGCCCGGGACCCACTCCTACGAGCAGTACTTC. This translates into CASSSPGTHSYEQYF.

This chain connects TRBV27 to TRBJ2-2; D not resolved. Trimming took off 5 bases at V and 3 bases at J, with 10 bases between the two ends. The CDR3 is made up of 14 amino acids. Looked up from germline, CDR1 is MNHEY and CDR2 is SMNVEV (reference sequence). CDR3 amino acids: CASSAGGYTGELFF. The CDR3 DNA is TGTGCCAGCAGTGCAGGTGGATACACCGGGGAGCTGTTTTTT.

V usage is TRBV16 and J usage is TRBJ2-7; 9 nucleotides line up with TRBD1. Germline V gene sequence: CDR1 KGHSY, CDR2 FQNENV. Trimming at V came to 4 bases and at J to 2 bases, leaving 9 bases not matched to a gene. The CDR3 is made up of 16 amino acids. In DNA form, the CDR3 reads TGTGCCAGCAGCCTCGCCCACGACAGGGGGACCTACGAGCAGTACTTC. This gives the protein CASSLAHDRGTYEQYF.

The chain uses TRBV5-6 and TRBJ1-4; tentative D call: TRBD1 (6 bases). CDR3 length: 15 residues. Germline assignment: CDR1 SGHDT and CDR2 YYEEEE. V was trimmed by 2 bases and J by 8 bases, leaving 16 bases between them. DNA for the CDR3: TGTGCCAGCAGCTTACAACAGGGAGGTATAGAAAAACTGTTTTTT. Protein: CASSLQQGGIEKLFF.

The chain joins TRBV5-1 to TRBJ1-2; 8 bases map to TRBD1. Trimming took 3 bases from V and 3 from J; bases not matched to a gene: 4. Germline CDR1 and CDR2: SGHRS and YFSETQ. The CDR3 extends over 14 amino acids. CDR3 coding DNA: TGCGCCAGCAGCTCCTCGACAGGGGACTATGGCTACACCTTC. Its translation: CASSSSTGDYGYTF.

The chain combines TRBV5-1 with TRBJ2-2; D gene ambiguous. Germline assignment: CDR1 SGHRS and CDR2 YFSETQ. The CDR3 runs to 14 residues. Deletions cut 0 bases from V and 7 bases from J, with 10 bases between. CDR3 protein: CASSLEGGYGELFF. The CDR3 DNA is TGCGCCAGCAGCTTGGAGGGCGGATACGGGGAGCTGTTTTTT.

V is TRBV19 and J is TRBJ1-4; 11 nucleotides line up with TRBD1. The CDR3 length is 16 residues. From germline, CDR1 is LNHDA and CDR2 SQIVND (reference sequence). With V trimmed by 6 bases and J by 2 bases, 5 bases remained unmatched. As DNA, the CDR3 is TGTGCCAGTAGCGCCGGGACAGGGGGGACTAATGAAAAACTGTTTTTT. Protein product: CASSAGTGGTNEKLFF.

This clone is classed as medium-sized. This chain joins TRBV4-1 and TRBJ2-1; 7 bases map to TRBD2. The CDR3 runs to 15 residues. Germline V lookup: CDR1 MGHRA, CDR2 YSYEKL. The trim removed 4 bases at V and 1 base at J, leaving 4 bases unmatched. The DNA of the CDR3 is TGCGCCAGCAGCCTCGCTAGCGGTTCCTACAATGAGCAGTTCTTC. It encodes CASSLASGSYNEQFF.

This clone was counted once. The J gene is TRBJ2-1, the V gene TRBV9; D gene unclear. The CDR3 has 15 residues. V lost 0 bases, J lost 0 bases, and 7 bases lay in between. Germline V gives CDR1 SGDLS, CDR2 YYNGEE. CDR3 coding DNA: TGTGCCAGCAGCGTAGGCCCAAGCTCCTACAATGAGCAGTTCTTC. Translated: CASSVGPSSYNEQFF.

This rearrangement joins TRBV19 to TRBJ1-4; 7 bases map to TRBD1. The V gene end was trimmed by 4 bases and the J gene end by 1 base; junction bases not matched to a gene: 15. The CDR3 has 19 amino acids. Germline CDR1 is LNHDA and CDR2 is SQIVND (reference sequence). The CDR3 spells CASSKPKQGFSGTNEKLFF. In nucleotides, the CDR3 is TGTGCCAGTAGTAAACCCAAACAGGGGTTCAGCGGAACTAATGAAAAACTGTTTTTT.

This sequence joins TRBV7-9 and TRBJ2-3, with 12 bases identical to TRBD2. CDR1 and CDR2 from the germline V gene are SEHNR and FQNEAQ (reference sequence). V shed 3 bases, J shed 5 bases, and the junction held 6 bases outside the gene matches. The CDR3 covers 16 residues. CDR3 region: CASSLTSGGARDTQYF. CDR3 in DNA: TGTGCCAGCAGCTTGACTAGCGGGGGAGCGAGAGATACGCAGTATTTT.

V gene TRBV5-5 combines with J gene TRBJ1-5; D remains ambiguous. V was pared by 2 bases and J by 3 bases, with 9 bases between. Germline V gene sequence: CDR1 SGHKS, CDR2 YYEKEE (reference sequence). This CDR3 region has 14 residues. This chain's CDR3 is CASSLNEINQPQHF. The CDR3 DNA follows: TGTGCCAGCAGCTTAAACGAGATCAATCAGCCCCAGCATTTT.

This chain connects TRBV9 to TRBJ2-2; 7 bases fit TRBD1. Germline CDR1 is SGDLS and CDR2 is YYNGEE. The CDR3 sequence is 16 residues long. The V segment lost 3 bases and the J segment 5 bases; nucleotides outside the gene matches: 10. The CDR3 DNA follows: TGTGCCAGCAGCGCCGGGACAGAACTTTATACCGGGGAGCTGTTTTTT. This encodes CASSAGTELYTGELFF.

CDR3 sequence: CATSRGGTGAYEQYF. DNA for the CDR3: TGTGCCACCAGCAGAGGAGGGACAGGGGCCTACGAGCAGTACTTC. The chain recombines TRBV15 with TRBJ2-7; 10 bases agree with TRBD1. This CDR3 is 15 amino acids long. V lost 1 base and J lost 2; bases outside the gene matches: 2. Germline CDR1 reads LNHNV; CDR2 reads YYDKDF (reference sequence).

This clone was seen only a few times. This sequence joins TRBV19 and TRBJ1-2; TRBD1 matches 7 bases. In germline, CDR1 is LNHDA, CDR2 SQIVND (reference sequence). This CDR3 comprises 15 residues. V was pared by 4 bases and J by 5 bases, with 10 bases of the junction left unmatched. Written as DNA, the CDR3 is TGTGCCAGTAGTACTTCGACAGGGCGAGTTTATGGCTACACCTTC. Residues: CASSTSTGRVYGYTF.

The J gene is TRBJ2-1, the V gene TRBV7-8; D might be TRBD2 (5 bases). Looked up from germline, CDR1 is SGHVS and CDR2 is FQNEAQ. Trimming cost V 4 bases and J 8 bases, with 21 bases left between them. CDR3 size: 16 residues. Here the CDR3 DNA reads TGTGCCAGCAGCTCCTCAATGGGCGGGCCCAGCGATGAGCAGTTCTTC. Protein: CASSSSMGGPSDEQFF.

The J gene is TRBJ2-6, the V gene TRBV5-1; D is undetermined. V was cut by 3 bases and J by 2 bases, with 9 bases left in between. From germline, CDR1 is SGHRS and CDR2 YFSETQ. The CDR3 has 15 residues. The CDR3 DNA reads as TGCGCCAGCAGCTCGTCAAGGGCTGGGGCCAACGTCCTGACTTTC. Its translation: CASSSSRAGANVLTF.

V is TRBV5-4 and J is TRBJ1-2; 7 nucleotides align to TRBD1. With V trimmed by 4 bases and J by 4 bases, 7 bases remained unmatched. The CDR3 extends over 14 amino acids. Germline lookup yields CDR1 SGHNT and CDR2 YYREEE (reference sequence). CDR3 loop: CASSHDRAVYGYTF. The CDR3 coding sequence is TGTGCCAGCAGCCACGACAGGGCGGTCTATGGCTACACCTTC.

CDR3 bases: TGTGCCAGCAGCGAGGGATCCTACAATGAGCAGTTCTTC. Protein: CASSEGSYNEQFF. The rearrangement uses TRBV5-6 and TRBJ2-1; D is possibly TRBD2 (5 bases). The length of the CDR3 is 13 residues. V was clipped by 4 bases and J by 1 base, with 6 bases between them. Germline assignment: CDR1 SGHDT and CDR2 YYEEEE.

The V and J genes are TRBV7-8 and TRBJ1-6, with D uncertain. Germline values: CDR1 SGHVS, CDR2 FQNEAQ. CDR3 size: 15 residues. Trimming shortened V by 5 bases and J by 7 bases, and 15 bases separated the two germline ends. The CDR3 region has the DNA TGTGCCAGCAGCCTGTATGAAGCAGAGAATTCACCCCTCCACTTT. This gives the protein CASSLYEAENSPLHF.